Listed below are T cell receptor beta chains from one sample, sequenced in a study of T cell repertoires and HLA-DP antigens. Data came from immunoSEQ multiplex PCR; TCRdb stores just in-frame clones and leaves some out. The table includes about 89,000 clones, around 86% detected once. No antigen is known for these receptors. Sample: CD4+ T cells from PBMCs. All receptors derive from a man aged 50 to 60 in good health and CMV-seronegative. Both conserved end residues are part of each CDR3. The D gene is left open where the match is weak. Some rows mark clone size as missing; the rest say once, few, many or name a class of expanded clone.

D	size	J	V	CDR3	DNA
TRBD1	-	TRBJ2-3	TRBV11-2	CASSPNTGGTDTQYF	TGTGCCAGCAGCCCCAATACAGGGGGTACAGATACGCAGTATTTT
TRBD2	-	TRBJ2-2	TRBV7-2	CASSQSGLAGAGGELFF	TGTGCCAGCAGCCAGTCGGGACTAGCGGGAGCGGGCGGGGAGCTGTTTTTT
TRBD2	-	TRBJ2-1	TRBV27	CASSRQTSGRGNEQFF	TGTGCCAGCAGCCGGCAGACTAGCGGGAGAGGGAATGAGCAGTTCTTC
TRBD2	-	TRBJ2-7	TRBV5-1	CASSLELGLAREQYF	TGCGCCAGCAGCTTGGAACTCGGACTAGCTCGAGAGCAGTACTTC
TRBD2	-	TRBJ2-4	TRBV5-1	CASSHPLARGSAKNIQYF	TGCGCCAGCAGCCACCCCCTAGCGCGGGGGTCAGCCAAAAACATTCAGTACTTC
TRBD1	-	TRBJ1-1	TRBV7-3	CASSRSGTAGAENTEAFF	TGTGCCAGCAGCCGATCCGGGACAGCTGGCGCCGAGAACACTGAAGCTTTCTTT
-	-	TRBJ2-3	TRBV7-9	CASSFRVAEGTDTQYF	TGTGCCAGCAGCTTTCGGGTAGCGGAAGGCACAGATACGCAGTATTTT
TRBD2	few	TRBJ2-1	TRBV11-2	CASSLEVSGRANEQFF	TGTGCCAGCAGCTTAGAGGTTAGCGGGAGGGCAAATGAGCAGTTCTTC
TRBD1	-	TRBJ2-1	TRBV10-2	CASTGQGAYNEQFF	TGCGCCAGCACCGGACAGGGGGCCTACAATGAGCAGTTCTTC
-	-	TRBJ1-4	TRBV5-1	CASSLRPLADNEKLFF	TGCGCCAGCAGCTTGCGACCCCTCGCAGATAATGAAAAACTGTTTTTT
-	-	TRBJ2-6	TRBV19	CASSPEGALSGANVLTF	TGTGCCAGTAGTCCAGAAGGGGCTCTCTCTGGGGCCAACGTCCTGACTTTC
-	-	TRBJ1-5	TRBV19	CASSIAPRTGNQPQHF	TGTGCCAGTAGTATAGCCCCCAGGACGGGTAATCAGCCCCAGCATTTT
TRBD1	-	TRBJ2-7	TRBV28	CASSLWLGTGHLEQYF	TGTGCCAGCAGTTTATGGCTCGGGACAGGGCATCTCGAGCAGTACTTC
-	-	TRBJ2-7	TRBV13	CASSHREGSKQYF	TGTGCCAGCAGCCACCGTGAAGGCTCTAAGCAGTACTTC